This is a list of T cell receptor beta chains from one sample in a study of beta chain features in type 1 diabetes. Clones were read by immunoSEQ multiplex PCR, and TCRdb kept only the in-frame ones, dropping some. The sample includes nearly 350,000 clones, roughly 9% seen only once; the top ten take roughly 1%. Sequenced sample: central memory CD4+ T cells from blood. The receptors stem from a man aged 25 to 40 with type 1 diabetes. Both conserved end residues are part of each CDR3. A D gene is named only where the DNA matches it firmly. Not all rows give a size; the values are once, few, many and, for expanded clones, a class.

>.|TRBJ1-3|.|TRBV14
CASSQFGTIYF
TGTGCCAGCAGCCAATTTGGCACCATATATTTT
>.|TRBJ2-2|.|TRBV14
CASSQDWAIGELFF
TGTGCCAGCAGCCAAGATTGGGCCATCGGGGAGCTGTTTTTT
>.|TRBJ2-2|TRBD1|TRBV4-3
CASSQDMGQGDTGELFF
TGCGCCAGCAGCCAAGATATGGGACAGGGGGACACCGGGGAGCTGTTTTTT
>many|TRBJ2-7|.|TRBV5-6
CASSLEDGYEQYF
TGTGCCAGCAGCTTGGAGGATGGCTACGAGCAGTACTTC
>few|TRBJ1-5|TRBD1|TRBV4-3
CASSQGQGGQPQHF
TGCGCCAGCAGCCAAGGTCAGGGGGGACAGCCCCAGCATTTT
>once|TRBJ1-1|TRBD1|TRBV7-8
CASRPGDRGPNTEAFF
TGTGCCAGCAGACCCGGGGACAGGGGACCCAACACTGAAGCTTTCTTT
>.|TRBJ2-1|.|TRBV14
CASSPRTDYNEQFF
TGTGCCAGCAGTCCCCGGACGGATTACAATGAGCAGTTCTTC
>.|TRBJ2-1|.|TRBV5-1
CASSLGNEQFF
TGCGCCAGCAGCTTGGGGAATGAGCAGTTCTTC
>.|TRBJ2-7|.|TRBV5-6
CASSASRLRGGEQYF
TGTGCCAGCAGCGCCTCACGGCTTAGGGGAGGCGAGCAGTACTTC
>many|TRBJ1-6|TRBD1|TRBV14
CASSQGQAANSPLHF
TGTGCCAGCAGCCAGGGACAGGCCGCTAATTCACCCCTCCACTTT
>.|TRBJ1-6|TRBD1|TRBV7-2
CASSPTLLTGGSYNSPLHF
TGTGCCAGCAGCCCAACCCTCCTGACAGGGGGCTCCTATAATTCACCCCTCCACTTT
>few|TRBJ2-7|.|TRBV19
CASRPADSMSYEQYF
TGTGCCAGTAGGCCTGCCGATTCGATGTCTTACGAGCAGTACTTC
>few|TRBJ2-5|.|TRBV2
CASSEARGGEETQYF
TGTGCCAGCAGTGAAGCGCGTGGCGGGGAGGAGACCCAGTACTTC
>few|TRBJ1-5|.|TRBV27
CASSSGQRHDQPQHF
TGTGCCAGCAGTTCTGGACAGCGTCACGATCAGCCCCAGCATTTT
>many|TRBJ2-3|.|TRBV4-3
CASSQTDRADTQYF
TGCGCCAGCAGCCAGACAGATAGAGCAGATACGCAGTATTTT
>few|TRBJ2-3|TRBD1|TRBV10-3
CAISPGQDTDTQYF
TGTGCCATCAGTCCGGGACAGGACACAGATACGCAGTATTTT
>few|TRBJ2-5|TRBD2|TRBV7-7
CASSPGLAGETQYF
TGTGCTAGCAGCCCCGGACTAGCGGGGGAGACCCAGTACTTC
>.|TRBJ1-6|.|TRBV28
CASSVTDISYNSPLHF
TGTGCCAGCAGTGTGACGGATATCTCCTATAATTCACCCCTCCACTTT
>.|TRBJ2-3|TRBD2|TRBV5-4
CASSLERGDTDTQYF
TGTGCCAGCAGCTTGGAGCGGGGGGACACAGATACGCAGTATTTT
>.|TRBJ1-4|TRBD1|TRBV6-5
CASSYDRGATKLFF
TGTGCCAGCAGTTACGACAGGGGGGCCACAAAACTGTTTTTT
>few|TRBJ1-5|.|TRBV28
CASSPVRAGNQPQHF
TGTGCCAGCAGTCCCGTCAGGGCTGGCAATCAGCCCCAGCATTTT
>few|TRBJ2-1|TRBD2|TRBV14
CASSPRTSGGPFRDEQFF
TGTGCCAGCAGCCCTCGGACTAGCGGGGGGCCCTTCCGCGATGAGCAGTTCTTC
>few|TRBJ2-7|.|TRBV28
CASSPPVTRLYEQYF
TGTGCCAGCAGCCCCCCCGTGACCCGACTCTACGAGCAGTACTTC
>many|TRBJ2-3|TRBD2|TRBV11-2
CASRGGGDTQYF
TGTGCCTCCCGGGGGGGCGGAGATACGCAGTATTTT
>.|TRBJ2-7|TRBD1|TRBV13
CASSLSGGRTYYEQYF
TGTGCCAGCAGCTTATCAGGGGGACGAACTTACTACGAGCAGTACTTC
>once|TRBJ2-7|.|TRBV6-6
CASSNRAIYEQYF
TGTGCCAGCAGTAACAGGGCCATCTACGAGCAGTACTTC
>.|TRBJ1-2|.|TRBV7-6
CASSLGSLGRGYTF
TGTGCCAGCAGCTTAGGATCACTGGGACGTGGCTACACCTTC
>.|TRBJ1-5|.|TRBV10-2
CASSEYNLQQPQHF
TGCGCCAGCAGTGAATATAACCTCCAGCAGCCCCAGCATTTT
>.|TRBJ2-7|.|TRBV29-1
CSVEAQESYEQYF
TGCAGCGTTGAGGCGCAGGAATCCTACGAGCAGTACTTC
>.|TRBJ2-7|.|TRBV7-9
CASSLELGLSSYEQYF
TGTGCCAGCAGCTTAGAGTTAGGGTTGAGCTCCTACGAGCAGTACTTC
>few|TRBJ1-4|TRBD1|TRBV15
CATSSGQGAGEKLFF
TGTGCCACCAGCAGCGGACAGGGGGCGGGTGAAAAACTGTTTTTT
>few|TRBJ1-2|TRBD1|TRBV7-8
CASSLDRAPGYTF
TGTGCCAGCAGCTTGGACAGGGCTCCTGGCTACACCTTC
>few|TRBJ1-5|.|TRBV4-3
CASSQDRDSNQPQHF
TGCGCCAGCAGCCAAGACAGGGATAGCAATCAGCCCCAGCATTTT
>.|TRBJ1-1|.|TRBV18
CASSPPKGRTEAFF
TGTGCCAGCTCACCACCGAAGGGGAGGACTGAAGCTTTCTTT
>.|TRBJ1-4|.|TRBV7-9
CASSPGTGNEKLFF
TGTGCCAGCAGCCCAGGGACGGGGAATGAAAAACTGTTTTTT
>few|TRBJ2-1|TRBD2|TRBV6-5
CASRASGGRHNEQFF
TGTGCCAGCAGGGCTAGCGGGGGGCGCCACAATGAGCAGTTCTTC
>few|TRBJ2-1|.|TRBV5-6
CASSSAVQRTYNEQFF
TGTGCCAGCAGCTCGGCGGTCCAGCGAACCTACAATGAGCAGTTCTTC
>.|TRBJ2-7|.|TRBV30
CAWSVAAGREYF
TGTGCCTGGAGTGTTGCTGCCGGAAGGGAGTACTTC
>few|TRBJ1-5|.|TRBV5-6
CASSLMAANQPQHF
TGTGCCAGCAGCTTGATGGCAGCGAATCAGCCCCAGCATTTT
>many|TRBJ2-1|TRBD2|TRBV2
CASDSPGGGAYNEQFF
TGTGCCAGCGACTCCCCGGGGGGTGGTGCCTACAATGAGCAGTTCTTC
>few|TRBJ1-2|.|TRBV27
CASSTHRQAGGGYTF
TGTGCCAGCAGTACACACAGACAGGCTGGCGGTGGCTACACCTTC
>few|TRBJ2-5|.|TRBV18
CASSPLSGETQYF
TGTGCCAGCTCACCCCTTAGCGGAGAGACCCAGTACTTC
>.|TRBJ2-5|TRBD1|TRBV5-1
CASSLGDRVEETQYF
TGCGCCAGCAGCTTGGGGGACAGGGTGGAAGAGACCCAGTACTTC
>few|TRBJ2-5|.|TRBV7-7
CASSWDNQETQYF
TGTGCTAGCAGCTGGGACAACCAAGAGACCCAGTACTTC
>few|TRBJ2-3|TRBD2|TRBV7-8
CASSLAASGLTQYF
TGTGCCAGCAGCTTAGCAGCTAGCGGGTTGACGCAGTATTTT
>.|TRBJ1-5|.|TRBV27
CASSQGRGDQPQHF
TGTGCCAGCAGTCAGGGACGAGGTGATCAGCCCCAGCATTTT
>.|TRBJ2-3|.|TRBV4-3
CASSQTVWTSTDTQYF
TGCGCCAGCAGCCAAACTGTCTGGACTAGCACAGATACGCAGTATTTT